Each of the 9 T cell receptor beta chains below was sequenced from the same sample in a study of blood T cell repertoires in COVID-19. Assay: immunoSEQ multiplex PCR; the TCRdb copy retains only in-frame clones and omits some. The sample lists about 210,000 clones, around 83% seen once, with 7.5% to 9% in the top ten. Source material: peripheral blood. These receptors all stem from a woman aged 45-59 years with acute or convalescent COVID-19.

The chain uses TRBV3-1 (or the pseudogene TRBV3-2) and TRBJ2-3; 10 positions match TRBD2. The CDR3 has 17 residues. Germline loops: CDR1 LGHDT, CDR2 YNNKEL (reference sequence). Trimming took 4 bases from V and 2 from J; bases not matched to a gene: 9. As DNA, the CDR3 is TGTGCCAGCAGCCGCGCCGGGACTAGCGTAATCACAGATACGCAGTATTTT. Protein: CASSRAGTSVITDTQYF.

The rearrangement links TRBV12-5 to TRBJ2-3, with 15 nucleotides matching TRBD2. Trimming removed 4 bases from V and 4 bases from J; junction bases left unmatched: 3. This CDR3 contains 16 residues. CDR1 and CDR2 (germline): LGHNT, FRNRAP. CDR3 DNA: TGTGCTAGTGGTTCCGGGACTAGCGGGAGGCCAGATACGCAGTATTTT. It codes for CASGSGTSGRPDTQYF. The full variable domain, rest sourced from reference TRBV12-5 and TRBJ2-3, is DARVTQTPRHKVTEMGQEVTMRCQPILGHNTVFWYRQTMMQGLELLAYFRNRAPLDDSGMPKDRFSAEMPDATLATLKIQPSEPRDSAVYFCASGSGTSGRPDTQYFGPGTRLTVL.

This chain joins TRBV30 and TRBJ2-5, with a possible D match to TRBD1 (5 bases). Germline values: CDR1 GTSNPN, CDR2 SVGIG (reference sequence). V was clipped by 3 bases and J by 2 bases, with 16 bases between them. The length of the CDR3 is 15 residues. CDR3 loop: CAWRGRLRVQETQYF. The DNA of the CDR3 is TGTGCCTGGAGGGGGCGACTCAGGGTACAAGAGACCCAGTACTTC.

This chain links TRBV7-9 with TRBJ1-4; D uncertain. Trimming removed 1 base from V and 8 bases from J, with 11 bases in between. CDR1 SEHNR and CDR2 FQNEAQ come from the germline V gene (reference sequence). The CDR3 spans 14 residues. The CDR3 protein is CASSLGGLSEKLFF. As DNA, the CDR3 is TGTGCCAGCAGCTTAGGAGGTCTCAGCGAAAAACTGTTTTTT. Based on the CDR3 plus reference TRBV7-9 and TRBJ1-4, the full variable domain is DTGVSQNPRHKITKRGQNVTFRCDPISEHNRLYWYRQTLGQGPEFLTYFQNEAQLEKSRLLSDRFSAERPKGSFSTLEIQRTEQGDSAMYLCASSLGGLSEKLFFGSGTQLSVL.

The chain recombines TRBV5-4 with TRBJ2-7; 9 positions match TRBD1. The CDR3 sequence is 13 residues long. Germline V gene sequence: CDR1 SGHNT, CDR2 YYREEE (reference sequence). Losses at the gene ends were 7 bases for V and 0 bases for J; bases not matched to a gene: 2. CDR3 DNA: TGTGCCAGCGGGGACAGGGTCTCCTACGAGCAGTACTTC. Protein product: CASGDRVSYEQYF.

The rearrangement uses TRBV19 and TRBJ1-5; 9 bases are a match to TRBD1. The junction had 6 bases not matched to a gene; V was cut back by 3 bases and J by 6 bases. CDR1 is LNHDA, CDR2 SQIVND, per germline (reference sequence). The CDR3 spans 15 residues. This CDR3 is CASSMGDRAGQPQHF. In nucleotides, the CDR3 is TGTGCCAGTAGTATGGGGGACAGGGCGGGTCAGCCCCAGCATTTT. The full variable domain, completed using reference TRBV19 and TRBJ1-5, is DGGITQSPKYLFRKEGQNVTLSCEQNLNHDAMYWYRQDPGQGLRLIYYSQIVNDFQKGDIAEGYSVSREKKESFPLTVTSAQKNPTAFYLCASSMGDRAGQPQHFGDGTRLSIL.

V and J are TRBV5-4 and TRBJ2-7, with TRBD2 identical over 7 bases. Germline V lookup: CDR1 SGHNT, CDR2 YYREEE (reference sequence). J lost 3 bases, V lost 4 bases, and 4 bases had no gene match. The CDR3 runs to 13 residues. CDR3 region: CASSSGVFYEQYF. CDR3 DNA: TGTGCCAGCAGCAGCGGGGTTTTCTACGAGCAGTACTTC. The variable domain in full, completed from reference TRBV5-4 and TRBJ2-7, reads ETGVTQSPTHLIKTRGQQVTLRCSSQSGHNTVSWYQQALGQGPQFIFQYYREEENGRGNFPPRFSGLQFPNYSSELNVNALELDDSALYLCASSSGVFYEQYFGPGTRLTVT.

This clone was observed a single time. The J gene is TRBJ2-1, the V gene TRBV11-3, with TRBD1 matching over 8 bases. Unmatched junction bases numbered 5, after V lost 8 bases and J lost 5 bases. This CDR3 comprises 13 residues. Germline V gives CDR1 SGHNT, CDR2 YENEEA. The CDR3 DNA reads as TGTGCCAGCCAGGAGACAGGGGACAATGAGCAGTTCTTC. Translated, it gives CASQETGDNEQFF.

The CDR3 DNA sequence: TGTGCAAGTCGCTTTTGCGGGGATGGTAGCGGAGTCAGACTAGCCAAAAACATTCAGTACTTC. Encoded protein: CASRFCGDGSGVRLAKNIQYF. This chain uses TRBV12-2 with TRBJ2-4; the table assigns TRBD2, which was not confirmed against the DNA. TRBV12-2 is a listed pseudogene. The CDR3 runs 21 residues.